The 28 T cell receptor beta chains given below trace back to one sample, sequenced in a study of Tregs in tolerant kidney transplant recipients. Sequencing was performed with immunoSEQ multiplex PCR; in TCRdb, only in-frame clones are kept and a portion is missing. The data contain about 64,000 clones, about 89% of them singletons. Related graft donors supplied nonmyeloablative bone marrow transplants, and mixed chimerism was transient. Sequenced material: CD4+ T cells from blood (PBMCs), taken 6 months after the transplant. These receptors were collected from a human patient who received a combined kidney and bone marrow transplant. Some T cells here may be from the graft donor.

The rearrangement links TRBV6-6 to TRBJ1-5; D uncertain. CDR3 length: 13 amino acids. The germline V and J ends were trimmed by 2 bases and 2 bases, with 4 bases remaining between them. Germline V gene data show CDR1 as MNHNY and CDR2 as SVGAGI (reference sequence). The CDR3 region is CASSYGRNQPQHF. In DNA form, the CDR3 reads TGTGCCAGCAGTTACGGGCGCAATCAGCCCCAGCATTTT.

This chain connects TRBV11-2 to TRBJ2-7; 9 positions match TRBD1. The CDR3 has 15 amino acids. Trimming removed 0 bases from V and 3 bases from J; junction bases left unmatched: 3. The germline gives CDR1 SGHAT, CDR2 FQNNGV. The chain's CDR3 is CASSLDGGQGYEQYF. Here the CDR3 DNA reads TGTGCCAGCAGCTTAGACGGGGGACAGGGCTACGAGCAGTACTTC.

V gene TRBV5-1 combines with J gene TRBJ1-2; D is possibly TRBD1 (6 bases). Trimming took 3 bases from V and 4 from J, leaving 16 bases between them. Germline CDR1 is SGHRS and CDR2 is YFSETQ. The CDR3 consists of 15 residues. CDR3 sequence: CASSSIQRGFYGYTF. CDR3 nucleotide sequence: TGCGCCAGCAGCTCAATACAGAGGGGGTTCTATGGCTACACCTTC.

CDR3 nucleotide sequence: TGTGCCAGCAGCCGTAAACTAGCGGGAGACGGGACAGATACGCAGTATTTT. As protein: CASSRKLAGDGTDTQYF. The gene calls are TRBV7-2 and TRBJ2-3; 11 bases fit TRBD2. CDR1 is SGHTA and CDR2 is FQGNSA in the germline V gene. The V segment lost 5 bases and the J segment 3 bases; nucleotides outside the gene matches: 10. The CDR3 sequence is 17 residues long.

The chain recombines TRBV7-3 with TRBJ2-3; D remains ambiguous. Germline CDR1 SGHTA, CDR2 FQGTGA. V gave up 3 bases and J gave up 9 bases, with 7 bases separating them. This CDR3 spans 11 amino acids. CDR3 amino acids: CASSLTGTQYF. CDR3 in DNA: TGTGCCAGCAGCTTGACCGGGACGCAGTATTTT.

The chain joins TRBV7-2 to TRBJ2-3; the D is unclear. Germline assignment: CDR1 SGHTA and CDR2 FQGNSA. With 4 bases removed from V and 6 bases from J, the gap between germline ends came to 17 bases. The CDR3 length is 15 residues. The CDR3 sequence: CASSWQVNSMDTQYF. The CDR3 region has the DNA TGTGCCAGCAGCTGGCAGGTCAATTCGATGGATACGCAGTATTTT.

This clone occurred a few times. Other DNA sequences from this sample encode an identical CDR3 as well. V and J are TRBV7-2 and TRBJ1-6, with TRBD1 matching 10 bases. The germline V gene has CDR1 SGHTA and CDR2 FQGNSA. The V gene end was trimmed by 3 bases and the J gene end by 5 bases; junction bases not matched to a gene: 1. The CDR3 is 15 residues long. The CDR3 loop is CASSLGQGNNSPLHF. Written as DNA, the CDR3 is TGTGCCAGCAGCTTGGGACAGGGGAATAATTCACCCCTCCACTTT.

This chain connects TRBV7-9 to TRBJ2-5; 10 bases align to TRBD2. Looked up from germline, CDR1 is SEHNR and CDR2 is FQNEAQ (reference sequence). This CDR3 has 15 residues. V shed 1 base and J 5 bases; nucleotides not matched to a gene: 4. The CDR3 nucleotides read TGTGCCAGCAGCTTAGTGGGACTAGCGAGTGAGACCCAGTACTTC. Translated, it gives CASSLVGLASETQYF.

This clone appeared once. The chain is built from TRBV27 and TRBJ2-2; the D gene is possibly TRBD1 (5 bases). Trimming pared 6 bases from V and 0 bases from J, leaving 23 bases between. CDR3 length equals 19 residues. The germline CDR1 and CDR2 sequences are MNHEY and SMNVEV (reference sequence). CDR3 sequence (DNA): TGTGCCAGCAGCTACCGTACAGGAAAAGACGGATCGAACACCGGGGAGCTGTTTTTT. Translated, it gives CASSYRTGKDGSNTGELFF.

V usage is TRBV15 and J usage is TRBJ2-7; 8 positions agree with TRBD2. Trimming removed 4 bases from V and 4 bases from J; junction bases left unmatched: 9. Germline CDR1 reads LNHNV; CDR2 reads YYDKDF (reference sequence). The CDR3 sequence is 15 residues long. The CDR3 loop is CATSTNTGGGYEQYF. Written as DNA, the CDR3 is TGTGCCACCAGCACAAATACGGGAGGGGGATACGAGCAGTACTTC.

This clone was seen only once. The chain employs TRBV9 and TRBJ1-1; D is unresolved. CDR1 is SGDLS and CDR2 is YYNGEE in the germline V gene. Between the trimmed V and J ends, which lost 4 bases and 5 bases, there was a span of 15 bases. This CDR3 is 14 amino acids long. DNA of the CDR3: TGTGCCAGCAGCCTTGTTCCGGGTGAGACTGAAGCTTTCTTT. This gives the protein CASSLVPGETEAFF.

This sequence joins TRBV11-3 and TRBJ2-3, with D unresolved. Trimming cost V 5 bases and J 5 bases, with 5 bases left between them. The germline gives CDR1 SGHNT, CDR2 YENEEA. The CDR3 length is 11 residues. In DNA, the CDR3 is TGTGCCAGCAGCCCCCGAGATACGCAGTATTTT. As protein: CASSPRDTQYF. The full variable domain, with the rest looked up from reference TRBV11-3 and TRBJ2-3, is EAGVVQSPRYKIIEKKQPVAFWCNPISGHNTLYWYLQNLGQGPELLIRYENEEAVDDSQLPKDRFSAERLKGVDSTLKIQPAELGDSAVYLCASSPRDTQYFGPGTRLTVL.

The rearrangement uses TRBV5-8 and TRBJ2-7; D is uncertain. Germline V gene lookup returns CDR1 SGHTS and CDR2 YDEGEE. Trimming pared 4 bases from V and 0 bases from J, leaving 20 bases between. This CDR3 has 17 amino acids. CDR3 amino acids: CASSRPRLYGFSYEQYF. CDR3 nucleotides: TGTGCCAGCAGCCGCCCGCGGCTTTATGGATTCTCCTACGAGCAGTACTTC. Full variable domain (outside the CDR3, taken from reference TRBV5-8 and TRBJ2-7): EAGVTQSPTHLIKTRGQQATLRCSPISGHTSVYWYQQALGLGLQFLLWYDEGEERNRGNFPPRFSGRQFPNYSSELNVNALELEDSALYLCASSRPRLYGFSYEQYFGPGTRLTVT.

This clone occurred a few times. The gene calls are TRBV13 and TRBJ1-3; TRBD1 might be the D (5 bases). CDR1 PRHDT and CDR2 FYEKMQ come from the germline V gene (reference sequence). V lost 6 bases and J 0 bases, leaving 15 bases between the germline ends. The CDR3 totals 16 residues. The CDR3 sequence is CASSWKGTLSGNTIYF. CDR3 nucleotide sequence: TGTGCCAGCAGTTGGAAGGGGACTCTCTCTGGAAACACCATATATTTT.

This chain uses TRBV25-1 with TRBJ1-6; D unresolved. Trimming removed 1 base at V and 5 bases at J, with 9 bases between. CDR1 is MGHDK, CDR2 SYGVNS, per germline. This CDR3 has 15 amino acids. DNA for the CDR3: TGTGCCAGCAGTGAATGGGGAGCTCATAATTCACCCCTCCACTTT. The encoded protein is CASSEWGAHNSPLHF.

The gene calls are TRBV7-9 and TRBJ1-3, with a possible D match to TRBD1 (6 bases). V dropped 5 bases and J dropped 3 bases, with 26 bases sitting between them. The CDR3 sequence is 19 residues long. Germline V gene sequence: CDR1 SEHNR, CDR2 FQNEAQ (reference sequence). CDR3 residues: CASSPRFGRGSTGGNTIYF. CDR3 sequence (DNA): TGTGCCAGCAGCCCTCGGTTTGGCAGGGGATCTACCGGTGGAAACACCATATATTTT.

The chain links TRBV6-6 to TRBJ1-6, with TRBD1 as a possible D gene (5 bases). Germline V gene data show CDR1 as MNHNY and CDR2 as SVGAGI (reference sequence). The CDR3 contains 15 residues. The V gene lost 3 bases and the J gene lost 1 base, with 7 bases spanning the gap. CDR3 residues: CASSYAGSYNSPLHF. The CDR3 DNA reads TGTGCCAGCAGTTATGCAGGGTCCTATAATTCACCCCTCCACTTT.

V usage is TRBV9 and J usage is TRBJ1-6; 7 nucleotides align to TRBD1. Losses at the gene ends were 4 bases for V and 5 bases for J; bases not matched to a gene: 6. The CDR3 runs to 15 residues. Germline assignment: CDR1 SGDLS and CDR2 YYNGEE. The CDR3 protein is CASSFGQVNNSPLHF. The CDR3 DNA reads as TGTGCCAGCAGCTTTGGACAGGTCAATAATTCACCCCTCCACTTT.

Ten or more counts support this clone. The J gene is TRBJ1-1, the V gene TRBV10-3; no firm D call. Germline assignment: CDR1 ENHRY and CDR2 SYGVKD. Trimming pared 2 bases from V and 5 bases from J, leaving 12 bases between. The CDR3 extends over 14 amino acids. The CDR3 region is CAISERERGTEAFF. The CDR3 bases are TGTGCCATCAGTGAGCGGGAACGTGGTACTGAAGCTTTCTTT.

Concerning this clone: The sample contains more than one DNA sequence encoding this CDR3. This chain joins TRBV11-1 and TRBJ2-5; the match to TRBD1 covers 9 bases. The CDR3 is 15 amino acids. Germline CDR1 is SGHAT and CDR2 is FQDESV (reference sequence). V gave up 4 bases and J gave up 6 bases; unmatched junction bases: 9. CDR3 nucleotide sequence: TGTGCCAGCAGCTCTAGAACAGGGGGCGGACAGACCCAGTACTTC. It is translated as CASSSRTGGGQTQYF.

The chain couples TRBV5-1 to TRBJ1-4; D is uncertain. Germline values: CDR1 SGHRS, CDR2 YFSETQ. V was trimmed by 4 bases and J by 2 bases, leaving 12 bases between them. The CDR3 totals 15 residues. The CDR3 DNA follows: TGCGCCAGCAGCGAAGCGATCGGTACTAATGAAAAACTGTTTTTT. Protein: CASSEAIGTNEKLFF.

The chain joins TRBV7-9 to TRBJ2-7; TRBD1 aligns across 12 bases. The junction had 13 bases not matched to a gene; V was cut back by 6 bases and J by 4 bases. This CDR3 has 17 amino acids. Germline CDR1 is SEHNR and CDR2 is FQNEAQ (reference sequence). The CDR3 DNA sequence: TGTGCCAGCAGTTCTTTTTATCCGGGACAGGGGGCATACGAGCAGTACTTC. Translation: CASSSFYPGQGAYEQYF. Supplemented by reference TRBV7-9 and TRBJ2-7, the full variable domain reads DTGVSQNPRHKITKRGQNVTFRCDPISEHNRLYWYRQTLGQGPEFLTYFQNEAQLEKSRLLSDRFSAERPKGSFSTLEIQRTEQGDSAMYLCASSSFYPGQGAYEQYFGPGTRLTVT.

The rearrangement links TRBV7-9 to TRBJ1-4; D unclear. Germline V gene lookup returns CDR1 SEHNR and CDR2 FQNEAQ (reference sequence). This CDR3 contains 14 residues. The V and J ends lost 3 bases and 6 bases respectively, with 11 bases between them. As DNA, the CDR3 is TGTGCCAGCAGCTTTTCCGGGGTCGATGAAAAACTGTTTTTT. As protein: CASSFSGVDEKLFF.

In DNA, the CDR3 is TGTGCCTGGAGTCCGGGACAGGGTCGGTATTTT. This translates into CAWSPGQGRYF. The genes are TRBV30 and TRBJ2-3; 9 positions match TRBD1. This CDR3 contains 11 residues. Losses at the gene ends were 2 bases for V and 14 bases for J; bases not matched to a gene: 5. Per germline, CDR1 GTSNPN and CDR2 SVGIG (reference sequence).

The CDR3 nucleotides read TGTGCCAGCAGCGTTCGACTAGCGGTGAAAGAAGAGACCCAGTACTTC. Residues: CASSVRLAVKEETQYF. The chain links TRBV7-2 to TRBJ2-5; 9 bases line up with TRBD2. The J segment lost 3 bases and the V segment lost 5 bases, leaving 10 bases of the junction unmatched. The length of the CDR3 is 16 residues. Germline CDR1 reads SGHTA; CDR2 reads FQGNSA.

The chain combines TRBV11-3 with TRBJ2-1; the match to TRBD2 covers 15 bases. Per the germline V gene, CDR1 is SGHNT and CDR2 is YENEEA. Germline trimming cut 5 bases from V and 7 bases from J; bases unmatched to any gene: 6. The CDR3 consists of 16 residues. The CDR3 sequence is CASSKGTSGRLNEQFF. The DNA of the CDR3 is TGTGCCAGCAGCAAAGGGACTAGCGGGAGGTTGAATGAGCAGTTCTTC. Full variable domain (remainder filled in from reference TRBV11-3 and TRBJ2-1): EAGVVQSPRYKIIEKKQPVAFWCNPISGHNTLYWYLQNLGQGPELLIRYENEEAVDDSQLPKDRFSAERLKGVDSTLKIQPAELGDSAVYLCASSKGTSGRLNEQFFGPGTRLTVL.

The DNA of the CDR3 is TGTGCCAGTAGTTATGGACGGGAAACGAATCAGCCCCAGCATTTT. Its protein product is CASSYGRETNQPQHF. V usage is TRBV19 and J usage is TRBJ1-5; D not certain. The CDR3 runs to 15 residues. With 5 bases removed from V and 4 bases from J, the gap between germline ends came to 15 bases. The germline gives CDR1 LNHDA, CDR2 SQIVND (reference sequence). The whole variable domain, remainder taken from reference TRBV19 and TRBJ1-5, is DGGITQSPKYLFRKEGQNVTLSCEQNLNHDAMYWYRQDPGQGLRLIYYSQIVNDFQKGDIAEGYSVSREKKESFPLTVTSAQKNPTAFYLCASSYGRETNQPQHFGDGTRLSIL.

J is TRBJ2-3 and V is TRBV6-4; 7 positions match TRBD1. Germline CDR1 is MRHNA and CDR2 is SNTAGT. The V gene end was trimmed by 7 bases and the J gene end by 0 bases; junction bases not matched to a gene: 10. The CDR3 spans 16 residues. CDR3 in amino acids: CASNRGQIPSTDTQYF. CDR3 nucleotide sequence: TGTGCCAGCAATAGGGGACAGATCCCCAGCACAGATACGCAGTATTTT.